This TCR beta chain was sequenced during a study of cytomegalovirus exposure and HLA in healthy donors. The J segment lost 0 bases and the V segment lost 3 bases, leaving 10 bases of the junction unmatched. In germline, CDR1 is LNHDA, CDR2 SQIVND (reference sequence). The CDR3 has 17 residues. Vbeta (60) and Jbeta (13) primers were used in the PCR. Sequencing was performed with immunoSEQ multiplex PCR; in TCRdb, only in-frame clones are kept and a portion is missing. The table lists some 150,000 clones, around 78% of them singletons. V usage is TRBV19 and J usage is TRBJ2-7, with TRBD2 matching over 8 bases. This TCR was recovered from a male donor in good health and CMV-seronegative. Sequences were obtained from PBMCs. The CDR3 DNA is TGTGCCAGTAGTATCTTGGCGGGGGGCTTTTCCTCCTACGAGCAGTACTTC. This codes for CASSILAGGFSSYEQYF. The variable domain in full, completed from reference TRBV19 and TRBJ2-7, reads DGGITQSPKYLFRKEGQNVTLSCEQNLNHDAMYWYRQDPGQGLRLIYYSQIVNDFQKGDIAEGYSVSREKKESFPLTVTSAQKNPTAFYLCASSILAGGFSSYEQYFGPGTRLTVT.